This is a list of T cell receptor beta chains from one sample in a study of T-cell memory formation after mild COVID-19. TCRdb ran MiXCR on the 5' RACE reads and lists one entry per CDR3 protein. The table has just over 200,000 distinct CDR3 sequences, 9.5% to 10% seen once. The sequenced sample was PBMCs or a T cell subset sorted from them (not recorded which). The receptor set was obtained from a man younger than 35 who had mild COVID-19 (a few samples of this study predate the infection). Cell type and time point are not known. Each CDR3 is given with its conserved first and last residue. The D gene is left open where the match is weak. The size field is filled for only some rows; it gives once, few, many or a size class.

cdr3_aa: CASYNTGQGQETQYF
cdr3_nt: TGCGCCAGCTACAATACAGGACAGGGGCAAGAGACCCAGTACTTC
d_call: TRBD1
j_call: TRBJ2-5
v_call: TRBV5-1
clone_size: few

cdr3_aa: CASSPWGASEVDTQYF
cdr3_nt: TGCGCCAGCAGCCCATGGGGGGCCTCAGAGGTAGATACGCAGTATTTT
d_call: NA
j_call: TRBJ2-3
v_call: TRBV4-3
clone_size: many

cdr3_aa: CASSLIEGGSGNTIYF
cdr3_nt: TGCGCCAGCAGCTTGATAGAAGGGGGCTCTGGAAACACCATATATTTT
d_call: NA
j_call: TRBJ1-3
v_call: TRBV5-1
clone_size: NA

cdr3_aa: CASRTGTGVNSPLHF
cdr3_nt: TGTGCCAGCCGTACCGGGACAGGGGTTAATTCACCCCTCCACTTT
d_call: TRBD1
j_call: TRBJ1-6
v_call: TRBV12-3/TRBV12-4
clone_size: many

cdr3_aa: CASSPGLAALNEQFF
cdr3_nt: TGTGCCAGCAGCCCGGGACTAGCGGCGCTAAATGAGCAGTTCTTC
d_call: TRBD2
j_call: TRBJ2-1
v_call: TRBV7-3
clone_size: few

cdr3_aa: CASHSGRNTGELFF
cdr3_nt: TGTGCCAGCCATAGCGGGAGGAACACCGGGGAGCTGTTTTTT
d_call: TRBD2
j_call: TRBJ2-2
v_call: TRBV6-5
clone_size: few

cdr3_aa: CASSLGPRTAFF
cdr3_nt: TGTGCCAGCAGTTTGGGGCCACGCACAGCTTTCTTT
d_call: NA
j_call: TRBJ1-1
v_call: TRBV12-3/TRBV12-4
clone_size: many

cdr3_aa: CASSLPGQLSNQPQHF
cdr3_nt: TGTGCCAGCAGCTTACCGGGACAGCTTTCTAATCAGCCCCAGCATTTT
d_call: TRBD1
j_call: TRBJ1-5
v_call: TRBV7-6
clone_size: NA

cdr3_aa: CASRGQGRAKNIQYF
cdr3_nt: TGTGCCAGCAGGGGACAGGGCCGGGCCAAAAACATTCAGTACTTC
d_call: TRBD1
j_call: TRBJ2-4
v_call: TRBV6-5
clone_size: NA

cdr3_aa: CSVRVQPSYNEQFF
cdr3_nt: TGCAGCGTTCGGGTACAGCCAAGCTACAATGAGCAGTTCTTC
d_call: NA
j_call: TRBJ2-1
v_call: TRBV29-1
clone_size: few

cdr3_aa: CASSFGQGALRKTEAFF
cdr3_nt: TGTGCCAGCAGCTTTGGACAGGGGGCTCTTCGGAAAACTGAAGCTTTCTTT
d_call: TRBD1
j_call: TRBJ1-1
v_call: TRBV7-9
clone_size: NA

cdr3_aa: CASSGRAGANVLTF
cdr3_nt: TGTGCCAGCAGTGGTAGGGCTGGGGCCAACGTCCTGACTTTC
d_call: NA
j_call: TRBJ2-6
v_call: TRBV6-5
clone_size: NA

cdr3_aa: CASSLDPTDTQYF
cdr3_nt: TGTGCCAGCAGCTTAGACCCCACAGATACGCAGTATTTT
d_call: NA
j_call: TRBJ2-3
v_call: TRBV7-9
clone_size: NA

cdr3_aa: CASSRKRVTDTQYF
cdr3_nt: TGTGCCAGCAGCCGAAAGAGGGTCACAGATACGCAGTATTTT
d_call: NA
j_call: TRBJ2-3
v_call: TRBV14
clone_size: few

cdr3_aa: CASTADRDRGNSPLHF
cdr3_nt: TGTGCCAGCACCGCAGACCGGGACAGGGGAAATTCACCCCTCCACTTT
d_call: TRBD1
j_call: TRBJ1-6
v_call: TRBV6-5
clone_size: few

cdr3_aa: CASSPWKNTEAFF
cdr3_nt: TGTGCCAGCAGCCCTTGGAAGAACACTGAAGCTTTCTTT
d_call: NA
j_call: TRBJ1-1
v_call: TRBV7-9
clone_size: few

cdr3_aa: CASSPLRFTRGWRDTQYF
cdr3_nt: TGTGCCAGCAGCCCCCTCCGATTTACGCGGGGGTGGAGAGATACGCAGTATTTT
d_call: TRBD2
j_call: TRBJ2-3
v_call: TRBV7-2
clone_size: few

cdr3_aa: CASSGGQVEETQYF
cdr3_nt: TGCGCCAGCAGCGGGGGACAGGTGGAAGAGACCCAGTACTTC
d_call: TRBD1
j_call: TRBJ2-5
v_call: TRBV5-1
clone_size: NA

cdr3_aa: CASSQRGGTEAFF
cdr3_nt: TGTGCCAGCAGCCAACGGGGGGGCACTGAAGCTTTCTTT
d_call: NA
j_call: TRBJ1-1
v_call: TRBV9
clone_size: NA

cdr3_aa: CSVWGTGVEKLFF
cdr3_nt: TGCAGTGTGTGGGGGACAGGGGTTGAAAAACTGTTTTTT
d_call: TRBD1
j_call: TRBJ1-4
v_call: TRBV20-1
clone_size: few

cdr3_aa: CASSLVAGVNYEQYF
cdr3_nt: TGCGCCAGCAGCTTGGTGGCAGGGGTCAACTACGAGCAGTACTTC
d_call: NA
j_call: TRBJ2-7
v_call: TRBV5-1
clone_size: few

cdr3_aa: CSARDTSGGTYEQYF
cdr3_nt: TGCAGTGCTAGAGACACTAGCGGGGGGACCTACGAGCAGTACTTC
d_call: TRBD2
j_call: TRBJ2-7
v_call: TRBV20-1
clone_size: few

cdr3_aa: CASSLRNTFSGANVLTF
cdr3_nt: TGTGCCAGCAGCTTACGAAACACCTTCTCTGGGGCCAACGTCCTGACTTTC
d_call: NA
j_call: TRBJ2-6
v_call: TRBV7-9
clone_size: NA

cdr3_aa: CSAGDTLNTEAFF
cdr3_nt: TGCAGTGCGGGGGACACCTTGAACACTGAAGCTTTCTTT
d_call: NA
j_call: TRBJ1-1
v_call: TRBV20-1
clone_size: NA

cdr3_aa: CAISESSGRGSPDTQYF
cdr3_nt: TGTGCCATCAGTGAGTCAAGTGGGCGGGGGTCGCCAGATACGCAGTATTTT
d_call: TRBD2
j_call: TRBJ2-3
v_call: TRBV10-3
clone_size: NA

cdr3_aa: CASSLIGGINSPLHF
cdr3_nt: TGTGCCAGCAGCTTAATCGGGGGAATCAATTCACCCCTCCACTTT
d_call: NA
j_call: TRBJ1-6
v_call: TRBV7-3
clone_size: few

cdr3_aa: CASSLDHTGELFF
cdr3_nt: TGCGCCAGCAGCTTGGATCACACCGGGGAGCTGTTTTTT
d_call: NA
j_call: TRBJ2-2
v_call: TRBV5-1
clone_size: medium-sized

cdr3_aa: CASSQPGADTQYF
cdr3_nt: TGCGCCAGCAGCCAACCAGGGGCAGATACGCAGTATTTT
d_call: NA
j_call: TRBJ2-3
v_call: TRBV4-1
clone_size: NA

cdr3_aa: CASSLGDRQDEQYF
cdr3_nt: TGCGCCAGCAGCCTAGGGGACAGACAGGACGAGCAGTACTTC
d_call: TRBD1
j_call: TRBJ2-7
v_call: TRBV5-1
clone_size: few

cdr3_aa: CASSFDNFSPLHF
cdr3_nt: TGTGCCAGCAGCTTCGACAACTTTTCACCCCTCCACTTT
d_call: NA
j_call: TRBJ1-6
v_call: TRBV7-9
clone_size: few

cdr3_aa: CSVVQETQYF
cdr3_nt: TGCAGCGTTGTACAAGAGACCCAGTACTTC
d_call: NA
j_call: TRBJ2-5
v_call: TRBV29-1
clone_size: NA

cdr3_aa: CSATSSVTGELFF
cdr3_nt: TGCAGTGCTACGAGTAGTGTCACCGGGGAGCTGTTTTTT
d_call: NA
j_call: TRBJ2-2
v_call: TRBV20-1
clone_size: few

cdr3_aa: CASLNRRGETQYF
cdr3_nt: TGTGCCAGTCTTAATCGGAGGGGGGAGACCCAGTACTTC
d_call: NA
j_call: TRBJ2-5
v_call: TRBV12-3/TRBV12-4
clone_size: few

cdr3_aa: CASSFVRSSKHNEQFF
cdr3_nt: TGTGCCAGCAGCTTTGTGCGGTCTTCAAAGCACAATGAGCAGTTCTTC
d_call: NA
j_call: TRBJ2-1
v_call: TRBV11-2
clone_size: many

cdr3_aa: CASSLSGQPQHF
cdr3_nt: TGTGCCAGCAGTTTATCAGGGCAGCCCCAGCATTTT
d_call: NA
j_call: TRBJ1-5
v_call: TRBV28
clone_size: many

cdr3_aa: CASSYLSRGRSPLHF
cdr3_nt: TGTGCCAGCAGTTACCTCAGCCGCGGCCGGTCACCCCTCCACTTT
d_call: NA
j_call: TRBJ1-6
v_call: TRBV6-6
clone_size: NA